The following is a TCR beta chain sequence with its context. This CDR3 is built from 15 residues. V was shortened by 0 bases and J by 1 base, with 7 bases between the two germline ends. Germline values: CDR1 SGHKS, CDR2 YYEKEE (reference sequence). The sample originates from a study of radiation and T cells in renal cell carcinoma. Method: immunoSEQ multiplex PCR; TCRdb's copy keeps in-frame clones and lacks some. Of over 60,000 clones listed, roughly 79% are singletons. Time point in this sample: blood 2 weeks post-SBRT. Stated treatment: 15 Gy SBRT to primary tumor, nephrectomy 4 weeks later. The V call is TRBV5-5, the J call TRBJ2-2; D remains ambiguous. The sequences come from blood, collected from a patient whose treatment included radiotherapy and nephrectomy. This clonotype was obtained from a man between 60 and 75 years old with renal cell carcinoma. The CDR3 reads CASSLEPENTGELFF. The CDR3 DNA reads as TGTGCCAGCAGCTTGGAGCCCGAGAACACCGGGGAGCTGTTTTTT.